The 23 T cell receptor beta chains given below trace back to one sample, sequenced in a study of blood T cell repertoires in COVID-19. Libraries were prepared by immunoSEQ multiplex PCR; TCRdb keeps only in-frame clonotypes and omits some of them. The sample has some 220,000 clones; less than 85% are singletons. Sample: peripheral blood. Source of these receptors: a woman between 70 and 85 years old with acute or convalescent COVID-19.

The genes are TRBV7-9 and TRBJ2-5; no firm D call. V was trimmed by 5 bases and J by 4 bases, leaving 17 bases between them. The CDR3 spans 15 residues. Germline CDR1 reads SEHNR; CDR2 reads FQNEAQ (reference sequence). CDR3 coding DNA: TGTGCCAGCAGCGTAGGAGTGGGCCTCCTAGAGACCCAGTACTTC. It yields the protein CASSVGVGLLETQYF. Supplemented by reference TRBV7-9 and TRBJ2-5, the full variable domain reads DTGVSQNPRHKITKRGQNVTFRCDPISEHNRLYWYRQTLGQGPEFLTYFQNEAQLEKSRLLSDRFSAERPKGSFSTLEIQRTEQGDSAMYLCASSVGVGLLETQYFGPGTRLLVL.

The chain's CDR3 is CASSGRDRVFGETQYF. CDR3 DNA sequence: TGTGCCAGCAGCGGACGGGACAGGGTCTTCGGAGAGACCCAGTACTTC. The V gene is TRBV7-2, the J gene TRBJ2-5, with 9 bases that match TRBD1. Trimming took 5 bases from V and 4 from J; bases not matched to a gene: 11. CDR3 length equals 16 residues. Germline CDR1 SGHTA, CDR2 FQGNSA.

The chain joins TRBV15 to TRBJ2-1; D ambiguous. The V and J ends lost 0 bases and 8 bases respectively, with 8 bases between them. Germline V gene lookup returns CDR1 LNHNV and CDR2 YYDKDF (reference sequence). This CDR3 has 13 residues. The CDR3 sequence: CATSRDLRDEQFF. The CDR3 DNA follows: TGTGCCACCAGCAGAGATCTACGCGATGAGCAGTTCTTC.

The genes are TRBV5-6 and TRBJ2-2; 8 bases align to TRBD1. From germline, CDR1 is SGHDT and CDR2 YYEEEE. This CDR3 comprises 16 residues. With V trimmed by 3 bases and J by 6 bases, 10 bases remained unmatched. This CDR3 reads CASSYGAGGASGELFF. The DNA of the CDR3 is TGTGCCAGCAGCTACGGGGCAGGGGGCGCATCCGGGGAGCTGTTTTTT.

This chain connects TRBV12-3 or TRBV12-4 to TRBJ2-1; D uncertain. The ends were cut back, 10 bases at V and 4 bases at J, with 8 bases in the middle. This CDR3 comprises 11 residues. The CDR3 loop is CATLGYNEQFF. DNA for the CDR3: TGTGCCACCCTCGGTTACAATGAGCAGTTCTTC.

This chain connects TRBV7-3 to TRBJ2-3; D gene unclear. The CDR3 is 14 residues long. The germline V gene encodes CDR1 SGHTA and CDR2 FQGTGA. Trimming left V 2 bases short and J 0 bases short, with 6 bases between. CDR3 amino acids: CASSLLTSTDTQYF. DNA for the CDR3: TGTGCCAGCAGCTTATTGACTAGCACAGATACGCAGTATTTT.

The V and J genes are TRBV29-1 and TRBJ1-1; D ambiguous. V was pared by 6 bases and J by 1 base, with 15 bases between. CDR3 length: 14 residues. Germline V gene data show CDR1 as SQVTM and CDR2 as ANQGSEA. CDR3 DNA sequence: TGCAGCGTGCGCATTGGGAGGCAGAACACTGAAGCTTTCTTT. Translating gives CSVRIGRQNTEAFF.

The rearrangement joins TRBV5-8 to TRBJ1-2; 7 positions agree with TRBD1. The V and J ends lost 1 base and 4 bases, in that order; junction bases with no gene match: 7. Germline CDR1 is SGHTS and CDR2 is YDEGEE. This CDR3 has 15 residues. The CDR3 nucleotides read TGTGCCAGCAGCTTGTTTCGGGACAGCTCCTATGGCTACACCTTC. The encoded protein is CASSLFRDSSYGYTF.

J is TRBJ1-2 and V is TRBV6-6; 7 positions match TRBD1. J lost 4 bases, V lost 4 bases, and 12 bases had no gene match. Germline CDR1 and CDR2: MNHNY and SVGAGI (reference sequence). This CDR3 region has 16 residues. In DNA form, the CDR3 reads TGTGCCAGCAGTTTCGCTTCCACACAGGGGAGCTATGGCTACACCTTC. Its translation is CASSFASTQGSYGYTF.

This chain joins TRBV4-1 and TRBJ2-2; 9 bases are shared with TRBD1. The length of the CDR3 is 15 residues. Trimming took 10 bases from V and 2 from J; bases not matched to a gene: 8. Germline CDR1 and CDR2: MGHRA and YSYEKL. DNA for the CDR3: TGCGCCACCGCCCGGACAGGGGCTAACACCGGGGAGCTGTTTTTT. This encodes CATARTGANTGELFF.

The CDR3 reads CASSVISGQGTGELFF. In nucleotides, the CDR3 is TGTGCCAGCAGCGTTATCTCGGGACAGGGGACCGGGGAGCTGTTTTTT. This chain connects TRBV9 to TRBJ2-2; TRBD1 matches at 10 bases. The CDR3 loop spans 16 amino acids. Germline V gives CDR1 SGDLS, CDR2 YYNGEE. J was trimmed by 5 bases and V by 2 bases; bases with no gene match: 6.

The DNA of the CDR3 is TGTGCCAGCAGTTTGGTGGGGCGGGGGCAAGAGACCCAGTACTTC. It translates to CASSLVGRGQETQYF. The J gene is TRBJ2-5, the V gene TRBV28, with 7 bases matching TRBD2. Germline CDR1 reads MDHEN; CDR2 reads SYDVKM. Trimming cost V 3 bases and J 2 bases; bases outside gene matches: 6. This CDR3 has 15 amino acids.

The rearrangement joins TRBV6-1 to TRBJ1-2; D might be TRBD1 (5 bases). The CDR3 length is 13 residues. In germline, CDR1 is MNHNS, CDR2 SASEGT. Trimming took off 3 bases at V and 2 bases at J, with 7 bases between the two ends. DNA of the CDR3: TGTGCCAGCAGTGACAGGGCGAACTATGGCTACACCTTC. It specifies CASSDRANYGYTF.

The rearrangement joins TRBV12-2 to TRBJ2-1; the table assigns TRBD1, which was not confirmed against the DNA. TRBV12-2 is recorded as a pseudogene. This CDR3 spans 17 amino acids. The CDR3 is CASRLAVQQGIYNEQFF. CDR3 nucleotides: TGTGCAAGTCGCTTAGCGGTACAGCAGGGGATTTACAATGAGCAGTTCTTC.

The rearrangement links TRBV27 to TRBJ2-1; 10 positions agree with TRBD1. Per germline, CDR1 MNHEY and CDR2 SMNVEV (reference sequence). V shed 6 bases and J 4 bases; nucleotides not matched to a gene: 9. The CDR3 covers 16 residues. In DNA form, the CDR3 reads TGTGCCAGCAGAGGACCCGGGACAGGGGCGTACAATGAGCAGTTCTTC. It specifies CASRGPGTGAYNEQFF.

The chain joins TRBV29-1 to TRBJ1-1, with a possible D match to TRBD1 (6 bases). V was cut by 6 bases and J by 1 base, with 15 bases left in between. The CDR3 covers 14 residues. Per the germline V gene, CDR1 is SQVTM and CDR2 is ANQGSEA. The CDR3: CSVARGGGNTEAFF. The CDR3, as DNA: TGCAGCGTCGCAAGGGGGGGCGGGAACACTGAAGCTTTCTTT.

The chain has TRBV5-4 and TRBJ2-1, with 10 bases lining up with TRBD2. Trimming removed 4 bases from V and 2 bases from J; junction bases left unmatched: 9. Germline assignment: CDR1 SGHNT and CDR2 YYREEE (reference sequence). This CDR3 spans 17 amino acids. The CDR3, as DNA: TGTGCCAGCAGCGACGAAGCGGGGGGGAGACCCTACAATGAGCAGTTCTTC. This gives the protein CASSDEAGGRPYNEQFF.

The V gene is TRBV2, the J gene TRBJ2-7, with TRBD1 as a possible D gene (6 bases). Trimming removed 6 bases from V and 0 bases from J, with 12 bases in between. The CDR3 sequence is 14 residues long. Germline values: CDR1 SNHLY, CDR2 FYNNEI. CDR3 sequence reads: CASSQGSISYEQYV. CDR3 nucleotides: TGTGCCAGCAGCCAGGGGTCAATCTCCTACGAGCAGTACGTC.

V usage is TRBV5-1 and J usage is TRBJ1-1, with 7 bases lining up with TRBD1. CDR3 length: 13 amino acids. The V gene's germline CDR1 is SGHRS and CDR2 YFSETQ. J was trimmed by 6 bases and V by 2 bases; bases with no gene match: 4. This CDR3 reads CASSFNTGAEAFF. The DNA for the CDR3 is TGCGCCAGCAGCTTCAATACAGGGGCTGAAGCTTTCTTT.

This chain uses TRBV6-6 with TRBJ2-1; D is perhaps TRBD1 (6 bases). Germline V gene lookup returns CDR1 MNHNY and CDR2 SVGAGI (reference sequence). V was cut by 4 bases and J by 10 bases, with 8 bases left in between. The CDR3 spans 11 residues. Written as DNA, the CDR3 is TGTGCCAGCAGTTTCGGGACAGAGCAGTTCTTC. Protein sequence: CASSFGTEQFF.

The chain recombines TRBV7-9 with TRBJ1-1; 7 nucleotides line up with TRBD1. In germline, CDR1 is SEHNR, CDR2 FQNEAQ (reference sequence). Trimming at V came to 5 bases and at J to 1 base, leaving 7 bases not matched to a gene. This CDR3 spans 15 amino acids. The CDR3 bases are TGTGCCAGCAGCCCGCCCGGGACAGAGAACACTGAAGCTTTCTTT. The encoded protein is CASSPPGTENTEAFF.

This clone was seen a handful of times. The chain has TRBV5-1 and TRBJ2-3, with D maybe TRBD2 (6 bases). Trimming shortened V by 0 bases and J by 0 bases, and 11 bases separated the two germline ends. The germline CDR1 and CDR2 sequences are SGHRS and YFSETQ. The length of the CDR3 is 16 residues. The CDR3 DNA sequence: TGCGCCAGCAGCTTGGGAGTCGGGGGTAGCACAGATACGCAGTATTTT. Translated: CASSLGVGGSTDTQYF.

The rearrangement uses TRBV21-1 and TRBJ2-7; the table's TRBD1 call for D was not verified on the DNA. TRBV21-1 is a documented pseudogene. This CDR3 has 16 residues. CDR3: CASSPWRDRGPYEQYV. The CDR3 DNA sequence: TGTGCCAGCAGCCCCTGGAGAGACAGGGGGCCATACGAGCAGTACGTC.